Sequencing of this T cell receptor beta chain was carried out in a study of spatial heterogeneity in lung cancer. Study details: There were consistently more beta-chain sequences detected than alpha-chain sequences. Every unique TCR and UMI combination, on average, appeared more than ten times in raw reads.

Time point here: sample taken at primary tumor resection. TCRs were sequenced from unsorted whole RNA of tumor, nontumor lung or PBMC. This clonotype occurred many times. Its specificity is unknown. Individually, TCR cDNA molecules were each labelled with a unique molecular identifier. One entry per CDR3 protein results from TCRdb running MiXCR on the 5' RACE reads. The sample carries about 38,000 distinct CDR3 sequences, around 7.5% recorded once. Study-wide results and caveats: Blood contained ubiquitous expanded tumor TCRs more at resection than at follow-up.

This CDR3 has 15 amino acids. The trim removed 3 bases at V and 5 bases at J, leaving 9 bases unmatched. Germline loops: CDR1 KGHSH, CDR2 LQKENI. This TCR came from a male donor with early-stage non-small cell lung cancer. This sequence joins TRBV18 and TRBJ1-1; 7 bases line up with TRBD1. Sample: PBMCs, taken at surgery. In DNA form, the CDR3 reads TGTGCCAGCTCACCGGCGGGACAGTCGAGGACTGAAGCTTTCTTT. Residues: CASSPAGQSRTEAFF.